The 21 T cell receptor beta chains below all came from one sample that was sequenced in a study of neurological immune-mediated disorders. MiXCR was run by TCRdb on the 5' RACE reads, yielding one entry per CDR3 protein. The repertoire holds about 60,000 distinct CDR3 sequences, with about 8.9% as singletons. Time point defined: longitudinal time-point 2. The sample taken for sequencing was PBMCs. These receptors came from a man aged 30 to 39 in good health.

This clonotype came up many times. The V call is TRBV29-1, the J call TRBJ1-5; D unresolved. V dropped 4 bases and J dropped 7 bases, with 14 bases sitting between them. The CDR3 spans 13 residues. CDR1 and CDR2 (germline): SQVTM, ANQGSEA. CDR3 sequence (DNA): TGCAGCGTTGTTGGCATCACTGGACAGCCCCAGCATTTT. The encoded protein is CSVVGITGQPQHF.

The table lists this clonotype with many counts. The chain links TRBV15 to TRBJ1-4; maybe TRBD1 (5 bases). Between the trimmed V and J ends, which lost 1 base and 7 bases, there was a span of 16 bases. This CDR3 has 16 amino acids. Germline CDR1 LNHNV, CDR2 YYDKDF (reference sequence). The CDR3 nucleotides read TGTGCCACCAGCAGAGCCAGGGCGGGCCGATCTGAAAAACTGTTTTTT. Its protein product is CATSRARAGRSEKLFF.

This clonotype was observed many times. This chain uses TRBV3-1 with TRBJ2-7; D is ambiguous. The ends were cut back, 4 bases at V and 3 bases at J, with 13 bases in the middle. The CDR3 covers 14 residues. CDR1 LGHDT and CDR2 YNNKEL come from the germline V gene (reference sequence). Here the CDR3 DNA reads TGTGCCAGCAGCCCTTCGTTCGAGCGCTACGAGCAGTACTTC. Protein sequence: CASSPSFERYEQYF.

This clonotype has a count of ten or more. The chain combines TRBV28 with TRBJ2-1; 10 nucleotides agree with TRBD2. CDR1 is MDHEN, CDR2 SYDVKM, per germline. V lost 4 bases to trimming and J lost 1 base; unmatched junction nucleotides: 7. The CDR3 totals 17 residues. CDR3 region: CASSSPELAGSYNEQFF. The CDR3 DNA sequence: TGTGCCAGCAGTTCCCCAGAACTAGCGGGATCCTACAATGAGCAGTTCTTC. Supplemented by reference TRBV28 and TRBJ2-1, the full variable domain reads DVKVTQSSRYLVKRTGEKVFLECVQDMDHENMFWYRQDPGLGLRLIYFSYDVKMKEKGDIPEGYSVSREKKERFSLILESASTNQTSMYLCASSSPELAGSYNEQFFGPGTRLTVL.

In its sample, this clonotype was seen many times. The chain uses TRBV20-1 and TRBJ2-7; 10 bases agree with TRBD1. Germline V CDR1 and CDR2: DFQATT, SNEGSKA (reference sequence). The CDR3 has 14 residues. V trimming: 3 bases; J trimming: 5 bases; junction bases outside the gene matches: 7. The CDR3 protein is CSASRTGGGNEQYF. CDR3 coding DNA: TGCAGTGCTAGCCGGACAGGGGGAGGTAACGAGCAGTACTTC.

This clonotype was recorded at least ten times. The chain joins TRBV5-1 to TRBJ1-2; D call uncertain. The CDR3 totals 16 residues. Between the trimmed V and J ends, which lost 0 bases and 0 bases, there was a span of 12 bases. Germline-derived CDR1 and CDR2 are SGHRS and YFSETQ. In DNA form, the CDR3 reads TGCGCCAGCAGCTTGGGGTCAGGACCCTCTAACTATGGCTACACCTTC. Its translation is CASSLGSGPSNYGYTF.

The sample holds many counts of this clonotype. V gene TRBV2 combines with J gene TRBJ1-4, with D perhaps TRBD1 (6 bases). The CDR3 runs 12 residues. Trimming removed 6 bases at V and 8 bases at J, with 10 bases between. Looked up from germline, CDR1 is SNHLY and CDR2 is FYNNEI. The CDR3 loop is CASRQGPEKLFF. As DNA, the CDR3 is TGTGCCAGCAGACAGGGACCAGAAAAACTGTTTTTT.

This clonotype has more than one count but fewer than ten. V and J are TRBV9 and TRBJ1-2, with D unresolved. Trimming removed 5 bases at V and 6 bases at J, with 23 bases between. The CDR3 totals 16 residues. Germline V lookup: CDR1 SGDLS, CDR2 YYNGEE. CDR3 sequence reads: CASSALLSSDLNGYTF. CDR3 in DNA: TGTGCCAGCAGTGCCCTGCTTTCGTCCGATCTAAATGGCTACACCTTC.

The CDR3 is CASGGTVYEQYF. CDR3 in DNA: TGCGCCAGCGGAGGAACAGTCTACGAGCAGTACTTC. The J gene is TRBJ2-7, the V gene TRBV10-2, with D possibly matching TRBD2 (5 bases). This CDR3 is 12 amino acids long. Germline CDR1 is WSHSY and CDR2 is SAAADI. V lost 8 bases and J lost 3, with 11 bases in between.

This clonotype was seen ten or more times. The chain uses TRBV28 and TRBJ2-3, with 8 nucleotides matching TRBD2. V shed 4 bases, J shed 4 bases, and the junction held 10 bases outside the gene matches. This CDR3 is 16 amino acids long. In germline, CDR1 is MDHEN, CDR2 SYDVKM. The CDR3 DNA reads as TGTGCCAGCAGTTCCTCTCTAGGGGGACTAGCAGATACGCAGTATTTT. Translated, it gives CASSSSLGGLADTQYF.

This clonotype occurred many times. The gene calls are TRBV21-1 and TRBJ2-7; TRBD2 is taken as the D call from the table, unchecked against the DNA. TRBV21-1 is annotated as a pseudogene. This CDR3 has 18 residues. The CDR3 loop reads CASSTTPPRSGSIYEQYF. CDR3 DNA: TGTGCCAGCAGCACAACCCCCCCCCGGAGCGGGAGCATTTACGAGCAGTACTTC.

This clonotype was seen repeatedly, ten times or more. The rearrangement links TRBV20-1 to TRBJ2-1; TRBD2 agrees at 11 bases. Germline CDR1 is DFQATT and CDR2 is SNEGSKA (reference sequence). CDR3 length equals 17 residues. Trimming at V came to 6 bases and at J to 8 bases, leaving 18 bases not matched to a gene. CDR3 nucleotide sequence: TGCAGTGCCCCCGACCGAATAGCGGGAGGGGGAAGGGATGAGCAGTTCTTC. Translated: CSAPDRIAGGGRDEQFF.

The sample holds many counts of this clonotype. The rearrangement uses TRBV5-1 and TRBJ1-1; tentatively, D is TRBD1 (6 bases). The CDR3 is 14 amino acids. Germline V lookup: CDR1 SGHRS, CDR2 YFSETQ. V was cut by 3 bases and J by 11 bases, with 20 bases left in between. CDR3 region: CASSWGGPPRTAFF. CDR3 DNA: TGCGCCAGCAGCTGGGGGGGGCCACCTCGGACGGCTTTCTTT.

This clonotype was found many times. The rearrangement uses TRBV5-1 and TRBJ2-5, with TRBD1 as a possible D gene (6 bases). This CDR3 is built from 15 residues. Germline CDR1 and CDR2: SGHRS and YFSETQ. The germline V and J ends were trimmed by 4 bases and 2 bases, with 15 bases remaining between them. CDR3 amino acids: CASSPFGQGQETQYF. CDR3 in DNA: TGCGCCAGCAGCCCGTTTGGTCAGGGGCAAGAGACCCAGTACTTC.

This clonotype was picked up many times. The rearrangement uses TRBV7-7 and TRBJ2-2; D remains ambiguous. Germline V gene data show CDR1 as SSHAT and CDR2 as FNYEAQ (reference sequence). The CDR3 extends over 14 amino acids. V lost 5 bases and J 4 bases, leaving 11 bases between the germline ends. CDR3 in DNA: TGTGCCAGCAGCCGAGACACCAGCACCGGGGAGCTGTTTTTT. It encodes CASSRDTSTGELFF.

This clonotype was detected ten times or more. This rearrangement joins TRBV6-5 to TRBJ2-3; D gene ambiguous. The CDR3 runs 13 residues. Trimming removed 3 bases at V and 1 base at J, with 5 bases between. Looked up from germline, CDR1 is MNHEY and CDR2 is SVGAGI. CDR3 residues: CASSYLGTDTQYF. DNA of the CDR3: TGTGCCAGCAGTTATCTCGGCACAGATACGCAGTATTTT.

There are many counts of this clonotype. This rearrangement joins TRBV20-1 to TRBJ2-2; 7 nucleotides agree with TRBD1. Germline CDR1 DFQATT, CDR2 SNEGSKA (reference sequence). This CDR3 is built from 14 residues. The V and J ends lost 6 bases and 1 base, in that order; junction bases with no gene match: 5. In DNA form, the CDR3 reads TGCAGTGCCACGGACAGGCAGAACACCGGGGAGCTGTTTTTT. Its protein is CSATDRQNTGELFF.

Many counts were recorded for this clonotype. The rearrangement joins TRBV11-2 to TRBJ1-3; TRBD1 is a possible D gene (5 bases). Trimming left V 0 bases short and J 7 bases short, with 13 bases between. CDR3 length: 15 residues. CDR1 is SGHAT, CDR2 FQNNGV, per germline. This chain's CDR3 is CASSLDTGLGNTIYF. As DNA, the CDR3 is TGTGCCAGCAGCTTAGATACAGGTCTGGGTAACACCATATATTTT.

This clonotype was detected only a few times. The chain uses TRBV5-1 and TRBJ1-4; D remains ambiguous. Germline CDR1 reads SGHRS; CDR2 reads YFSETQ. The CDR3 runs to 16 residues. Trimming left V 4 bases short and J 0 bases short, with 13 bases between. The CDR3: CASSPGSTTTNEKLFF. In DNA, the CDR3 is TGCGCCAGCAGCCCGGGATCCACAACAACTAATGAAAAACTGTTTTTT.

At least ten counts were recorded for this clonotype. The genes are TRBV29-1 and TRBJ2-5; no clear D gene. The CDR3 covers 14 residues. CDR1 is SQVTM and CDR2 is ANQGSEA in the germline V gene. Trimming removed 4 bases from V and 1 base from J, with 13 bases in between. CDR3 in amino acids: CSVVPDARQETQYF. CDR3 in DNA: TGCAGCGTTGTTCCCGACGCACGCCAAGAGACCCAGTACTTC.

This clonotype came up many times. The CDR3 bases are TGTGCCAGCAGCCATAGCGGGAGAGCCTACGAGCAGTACTTC. Translation: CASSHSGRAYEQYF. The chain links TRBV3-1 to TRBJ2-7, with 9 bases matching TRBD2. In germline, CDR1 is LGHDT, CDR2 YNNKEL (reference sequence). Trimming at V came to 3 bases and at J to 2 bases, leaving 2 bases not matched to a gene. This CDR3 region has 14 residues.